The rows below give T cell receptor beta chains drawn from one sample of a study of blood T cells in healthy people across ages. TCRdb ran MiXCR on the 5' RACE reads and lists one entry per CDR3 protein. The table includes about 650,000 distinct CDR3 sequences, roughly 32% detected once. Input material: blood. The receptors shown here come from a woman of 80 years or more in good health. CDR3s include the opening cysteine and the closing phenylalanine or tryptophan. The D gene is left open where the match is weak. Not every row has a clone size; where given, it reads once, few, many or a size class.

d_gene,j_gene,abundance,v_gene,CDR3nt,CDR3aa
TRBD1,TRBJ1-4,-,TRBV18,TGTGCCAGCTCACAACAGGGGAAGGATGAAAAACTGTTTTTT,CASSQQGKDEKLFF
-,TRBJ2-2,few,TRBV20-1,TGCAGTGCTAGAGGGGTTGGACAGAACACCGGGGAGCTGTTTTTT,CSARGVGQNTGELFF
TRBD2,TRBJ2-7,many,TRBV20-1,TGCAGTGCGCGAACTAGCGGGTACGAGCAGTACTTC,CSARTSGYEQYF
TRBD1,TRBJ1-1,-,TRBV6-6,TGTGCCAGCAGTTACCACAGGGGGCCAAATACTGAAGCTTTCTTT,CASSYHRGPNTEAFF
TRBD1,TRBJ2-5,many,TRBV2,TGTGCCAGCGTAACAGGGGGCCGAGAGACCCAGTACTTC,CASVTGGRETQYF
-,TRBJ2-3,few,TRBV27,TGTGCCAGCCGAAATTTGGTCAAAGATACGCAGTATTTT,CASRNLVKDTQYF
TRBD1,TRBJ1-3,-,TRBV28,TGTGCCAGCAGTTTTTCAGGGGGCGCTGGAAACACCATATATTTT,CASSFSGGAGNTIYF
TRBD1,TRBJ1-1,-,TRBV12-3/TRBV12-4,TGTGCCAGCAGTCCGCGGCGGGGCACAGGGGGTGAAACTTTCTTT,CASSPRRGTGGETFF
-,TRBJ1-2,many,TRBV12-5,TGTGCTAGTGGTTTGGGGGGTGCAGCTAACTATGGCTACACCTTC,CASGLGGAANYGYTF
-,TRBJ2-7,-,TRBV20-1,TGCAGTGCTAGAGATATCAAGGACGAGCAGTACTTC,CSARDIKDEQYF